Each of the 3 T cell receptor beta chains below was sequenced from the same sample in a study of OX40 agonist ivuxolimab in advanced cancers. Method: immunoSEQ multiplex PCR; TCRdb's copy keeps in-frame clones and lacks some. The sample shows almost 35,000 clones, around 80% of them seen only once. The sample here was CD4+ or CD8+ T cells sorted from blood, taken in a trial of the OX40 agonist ivuxolimab. The receptors originated from an adult with an advanced solid tumor such as melanoma, head and neck, liver or kidney cancer.

The rearrangement joins TRBV5-1 to TRBJ1-6; the D is unclear. The CDR3 loop spans 15 amino acids. Germline V gene sequence: CDR1 SGHRS, CDR2 YFSETQ. V was clipped by 3 bases and J by 5 bases, with 12 bases between them. The CDR3 loop is CASSSKSANNSPLHF. For the CDR3, the DNA is TGCGCCAGCAGCTCCAAATCGGCCAATAATTCACCCCTCCACTTT.

This clone qualifies as medium-sized (0.01 to 0.1%). The rearrangement joins TRBV11-3 to TRBJ1-5; D call uncertain. Per the germline V gene, CDR1 is SGHNT and CDR2 is YENEEA. The CDR3 spans 12 residues. V was pared by 2 bases and J by 7 bases, with 6 bases between. CDR3 protein: CASSLKVQPQHF. The CDR3 DNA reads TGTGCCAGCAGCTTAAAGGTACAGCCCCAGCATTTT.

In DNA, the CDR3 is TGTGCCAGCAGCGGCGACAGGCTCCCATACAATGAGCAGTTCTTC. Protein sequence: CASSGDRLPYNEQFF. J is TRBJ2-1 and V is TRBV5-6; TRBD1 is a possible D gene (6 bases). The CDR3 extends over 15 amino acids. The V gene's germline CDR1 is SGHDT and CDR2 YYEEEE. The ends were cut back, 4 bases at V and 4 bases at J, with 15 bases in the middle.